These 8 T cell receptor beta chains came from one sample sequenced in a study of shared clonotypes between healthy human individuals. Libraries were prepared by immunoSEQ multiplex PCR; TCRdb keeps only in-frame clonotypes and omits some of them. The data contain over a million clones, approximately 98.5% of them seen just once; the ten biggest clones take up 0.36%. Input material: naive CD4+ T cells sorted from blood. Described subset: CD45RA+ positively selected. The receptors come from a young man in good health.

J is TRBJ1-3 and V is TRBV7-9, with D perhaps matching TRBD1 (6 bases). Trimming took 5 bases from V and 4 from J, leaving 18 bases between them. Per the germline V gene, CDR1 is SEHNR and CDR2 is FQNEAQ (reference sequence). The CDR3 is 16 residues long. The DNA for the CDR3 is TGTGCCAGCAGCCCCGAGACGGGGGCAAGGGGAAACACCATATATTTT. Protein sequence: CASSPETGARGNTIYF.

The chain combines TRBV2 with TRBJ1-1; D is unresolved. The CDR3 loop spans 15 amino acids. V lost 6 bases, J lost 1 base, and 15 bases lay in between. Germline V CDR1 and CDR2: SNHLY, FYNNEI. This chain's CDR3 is CASSSERAANTEAFF. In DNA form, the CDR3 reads TGTGCCAGCAGCTCCGAGCGGGCAGCGAACACTGAAGCTTTCTTT.

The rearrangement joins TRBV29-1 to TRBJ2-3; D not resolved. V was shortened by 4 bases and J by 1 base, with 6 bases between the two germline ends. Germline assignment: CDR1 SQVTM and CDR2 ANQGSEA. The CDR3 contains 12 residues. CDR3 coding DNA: TGCAGCGTTGTCCACGGCACAGATACGCAGTATTTT. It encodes CSVVHGTDTQYF.

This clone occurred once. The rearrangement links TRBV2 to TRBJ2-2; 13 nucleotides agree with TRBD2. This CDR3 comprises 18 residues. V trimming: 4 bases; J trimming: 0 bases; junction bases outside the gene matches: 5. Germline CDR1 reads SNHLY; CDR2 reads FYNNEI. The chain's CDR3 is CASSGGLAGSTNTGELFF. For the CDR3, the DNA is TGTGCCAGCAGTGGGGGACTAGCGGGATCCACGAACACCGGGGAGCTGTTTTTT.

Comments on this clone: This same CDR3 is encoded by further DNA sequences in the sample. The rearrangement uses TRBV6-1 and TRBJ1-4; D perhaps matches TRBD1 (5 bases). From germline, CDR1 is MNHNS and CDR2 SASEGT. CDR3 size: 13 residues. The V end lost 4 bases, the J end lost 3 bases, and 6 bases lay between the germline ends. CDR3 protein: CASSGQPNEKLFF. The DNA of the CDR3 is TGTGCCAGCAGTGGACAGCCTAATGAAAAACTGTTTTTT.

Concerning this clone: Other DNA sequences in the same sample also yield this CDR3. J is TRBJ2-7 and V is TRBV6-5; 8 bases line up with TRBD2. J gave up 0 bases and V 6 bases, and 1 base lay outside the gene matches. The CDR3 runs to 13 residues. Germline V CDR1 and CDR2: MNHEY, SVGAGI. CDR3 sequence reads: CASRTSGSYEQYF. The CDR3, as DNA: TGTGCCAGCAGAACTAGCGGCTCCTACGAGCAGTACTTC.

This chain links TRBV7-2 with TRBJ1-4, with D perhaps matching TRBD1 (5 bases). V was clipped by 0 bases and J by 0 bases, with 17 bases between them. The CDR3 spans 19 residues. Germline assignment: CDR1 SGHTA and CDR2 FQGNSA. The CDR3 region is CASSLASGRVPATNEKLFF. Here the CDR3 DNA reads TGTGCCAGCAGCTTAGCAAGCGGCAGGGTGCCCGCAACTAATGAAAAACTGTTTTTT.

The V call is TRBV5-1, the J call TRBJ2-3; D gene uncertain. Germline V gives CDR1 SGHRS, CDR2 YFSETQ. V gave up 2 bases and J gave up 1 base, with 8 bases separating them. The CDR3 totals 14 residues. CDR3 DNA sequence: TGCGCCAGCAGCTTAGTGACTCGCACAGATACGCAGTATTTT. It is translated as CASSLVTRTDTQYF.